This TCR beta chain was observed in a study of blood T cell repertoires in COVID-19. Study as a whole: COVID-19 samples collected from the United States, Italy and Spain covered acute and convalescent phases. T cells, B-cell-depleted T cells, or PBMCs provided the cDNA or gDNA that served as material.

Source study methods: Reference gene primer amplification in the assay estimated nucleated cell counts. Only in-frame clones appear in the TCRdb table, and some are missing; sequencing was by immunoSEQ multiplex PCR. V and J calls and clone size come straight from that table; D and trimming were deduced from the DNA. The sample comprises about 250,000 clones, around 92% of which are singletons, and less than 4% rests with the top ten. The participants were between about 18 and 90 years old and came from fewer than 25 US areas. Germline V CDR1 and CDR2: SGDLS, YYNGEE. The CDR3 has 15 residues. V was cut by 2 bases and J by 2 bases, with 14 bases left in between.

The specimen sequenced was PBMCs or T cells enriched from blood (not recorded which). The chain uses TRBV9 and TRBJ2-7; D perhaps matches TRBD1 (6 bases). The TCR originated in a woman under 40 with acute COVID-19. The CDR3: CASSVGAANTYEQYF. DNA for the CDR3: TGTGCCAGCAGCGTGGGGGCGGCGAACACCTACGAGCAGTACTTC.